This TCR beta chain was observed in a study of technical replicates of blood from a handful of donors. The protocol was immunoSEQ multiplex PCR, while the TCRdb copy is restricted to in-frame clones and leaves out a portion. The repertoire holds about 80,000 clones, with roughly 96% as singletons. The germline V gene encodes CDR1 SGHRS and CDR2 YFSETQ. With 4 bases clipped from V and 0 bases from J, the junction kept 5 bases outside the gene matches. The CDR3 length is 17 residues. This chain uses TRBV5-1 with TRBJ2-2; TRBD1 matches at 11 bases. Input material: T cells isolated from PBMCs. The receptor's source is a human donor in good health. CDR3 in amino acids: CASSGTGGRANTGELFF. The CDR3 DNA is TGCGCCAGCAGCGGGACAGGGGGTAGAGCGAACACCGGGGAGCTGTTTTTT.